The 19 T cell receptor beta chains below all came from one sample that was sequenced in a study of Graves' ophthalmopathy and Graves' hyperthyroidism. Investigators amplified TCR beta CDR3 regions from RNA transcripts. HTBI primers were used in a first-round RT-PCR, which preceded a second-round multiplex PCR. TCRdb reprocessed the multiplex PCR reads with MiXCR, giving one entry per CDR3 protein. The sample consists of over a million distinct CDR3 sequences, 36% of them appearing once. The specimen was peripheral blood or thyroid tissue (not recorded which). The source is an adult man with Graves' hyperthyroidism.

The genes are TRBV27 and TRBJ2-7, with TRBD1 matching 7 bases. The V segment lost 10 bases and the J segment 2 bases; nucleotides outside the gene matches: 11. Germline V CDR1 and CDR2: MNHEY, SMNVEV (reference sequence). This CDR3 comprises 14 residues. In DNA form, the CDR3 reads TGTGCCAAAGCAGGGGGACAGCCGACCTACGAGCAGTACTTC. Translation gives CAKAGGQPTYEQYF.

This clonotype was seen only a few times. This chain connects TRBV5-8 to TRBJ2-5; the D gene is possibly TRBD1 (6 bases). Trimming stripped 0 bases from V and 2 bases from J, with 11 bases between. Germline-derived CDR1 and CDR2 are SGHTS and YDEGEE. CDR3 length equals 15 residues. The CDR3 sequence is CASSLGQAVQETQYF. The CDR3 DNA reads as TGTGCCAGCAGCTTGGGACAGGCCGTTCAAGAGACCCAGTACTTC.

In this sample, this clonotype turned up once. This may stem from a read error, because a much larger clone lies one nucleotide away. The CDR3 DNA follows: TGTGCCAGCAGCGAGATGGCGGGGGCTAACTATGGCTACACCTTC. Encoded protein: CASSEMAGANYGYTF. J is TRBJ1-2 and V is TRBV9; tentative D call: TRBD1 (5 bases). Germline-derived CDR1 and CDR2 are SGDLS and YYNGEE. The V end lost 3 bases, the J end lost 0 bases, and 12 bases lay between the germline ends. This CDR3 region has 15 residues.

The CDR3 spells CASSNRALNTEAFF. The CDR3 DNA follows: TGTGCCAGCAGTAACAGGGCGTTGAACACTGAAGCTTTCTTT. The rearrangement links TRBV7-2 to TRBJ1-1; a weak D match, TRBD1 (6 bases). CDR1 SGHTA and CDR2 FQGNSA come from the germline V gene. V was pared by 6 bases and J by 0 bases, with 11 bases between. The CDR3 length is 14 residues.

The chain joins TRBV7-2 to TRBJ2-7; the D gene could be TRBD1 or TRBD2 (5 bases each). Trimming pared 0 bases from V and 5 bases from J, leaving 14 bases between. Germline V gene sequence: CDR1 SGHTA, CDR2 FQGNSA. The CDR3 is made up of 15 amino acids. The CDR3 sequence: CASSLAPGRDHEQYF. In nucleotides, the CDR3 is TGTGCCAGCAGCTTAGCGCCCGGCAGGGACCACGAGCAGTACTTC.

This clonotype was detected many times. The chain employs TRBV15 and TRBJ1-2; tentatively, D is TRBD1 (5 bases). In germline, CDR1 is LNHNV, CDR2 YYDKDF (reference sequence). The V end lost 0 bases, the J end lost 8 bases, and 13 bases lay between the germline ends. The CDR3 spans 14 residues. The CDR3 here is CATSRDLGGSGYTF. The CDR3 DNA reads as TGTGCCACCAGCAGAGATCTGGGGGGATCGGGCTACACCTTC. Together with reference TRBV15 and TRBJ1-2, the CDR3 gives the full variable domain: DAMVIQNPRYQVTQFGKPVTLSCSQTLNHNVMYWYQQKSSQAPKLLFHYYDKDFNNEADTPDNFQSRRPNTSFCFLDIRSPGLGDTAMYLCATSRDLGGSGYTFGSGTRLTVV.

This clonotype was counted only a few times. This rearrangement joins TRBV7-2 to TRBJ2-7; perhaps D is TRBD1 or TRBD2 (6 bases each). Germline V CDR1 and CDR2: SGHTA, FQGNSA. CDR3 length equals 15 residues. V lost 0 bases, J lost 7 bases, and 16 bases lay in between. CDR3 loop: CASSLARGGGNEQYF. CDR3 sequence (DNA): TGTGCCAGCAGCTTAGCGCGCGGAGGGGGGAATGAGCAGTACTTC.

This clonotype was detected many times. The J gene is TRBJ2-2, the V gene TRBV20-1; D call uncertain. CDR3 size: 12 residues. CDR1 is DFQATT, CDR2 SNEGSKA, per germline (reference sequence). V was shortened by 1 base and J by 4 bases, with 4 bases between the two germline ends. The CDR3 nucleotides read TGCAGTGCTAGAGGAGGCACCGGGGAGCTGTTTTTT. Protein product: CSARGGTGELFF.

This clonotype was picked up many times. The V call is TRBV2, the J call TRBJ2-2, with 8 bases fitting TRBD2. The V gene end was trimmed by 8 bases and the J gene end by 0 bases; junction bases not matched to a gene: 8. The CDR3 is 16 residues long. Germline loops: CDR1 SNHLY, CDR2 FYNNEI. CDR3 residues: CASCSGVNANTGELFF. The CDR3 DNA follows: TGTGCCAGCTGTAGCGGGGTGAACGCGAACACCGGGGAGCTGTTTTTT.

J is TRBJ1-4 and V is TRBV6-6; the D gene is possibly TRBD1 (5 bases). Trimming left V 4 bases short and J 5 bases short, with 14 bases between. CDR1 and CDR2 from the germline V gene are MNHNY and SVGAGI (reference sequence). This CDR3 is 15 amino acids long. DNA of the CDR3: TGTGCCAGCAGTTCCTGGGGCAGGGCAAATGAAAAACTGTTTTTT. Protein: CASSSWGRANEKLFF.

This clonotype has a count of ten or more. V and J are TRBV29-1 and TRBJ1-5; possibly TRBD1 for D (6 bases). Germline-derived CDR1 and CDR2 are SQVTM and ANQGSEA. Trimming left V 2 bases short and J 2 bases short, with 16 bases between. This CDR3 has 16 residues. As DNA, the CDR3 is TGCAGCGTTGAAATTCGTAGGAGACAGGGCAATCAGCCCCAGCATTTT. Protein: CSVEIRRRQGNQPQHF. The full variable domain, in which reference TRBV29-1 and TRBJ1-5 provide the parts outside the CDR3, is SAVISQKPSRDICQRGTSLTIQCQVDSQVTMMFWYRQQPGQSLTLIATANQGSEATYESGFVIDKFPISRPNLTFSTLTVSNMSPEDSSIYLCSVEIRRRQGNQPQHFGDGTRLSIL.

This clonotype was detected once. The rearrangement links TRBV7-2 to TRBJ2-7, with D maybe TRBD1 (6 bases). Germline loops: CDR1 SGHTA, CDR2 FQGNSA. CDR3 length: 15 residues. Trimming stripped 0 bases from V and 7 bases from J, with 16 bases between. The CDR3 here is CASSLADTGWGEQYF. The CDR3 bases are TGTGCCAGCAGCTTAGCAGACACAGGGTGGGGAGAGCAGTACTTC.

This clonotype came up many times. An end of the junction does not agree with germline; a read error may underlie this. The chain employs TRBV2 and TRBJ1-4; a weak D match, TRBD1 (6 bases). The CDR3 loop spans 16 amino acids. Germline V gene lookup returns CDR1 SNHLY and CDR2 FYNNEI. The CDR3 spells CASSEETQGQGEKLFF. In DNA form, the CDR3 reads TGTGCCAGCAGCGAAGAGACACAGGGCCAGGGAGAAAAACTGTTTTTT.

This clonotype was picked up many times. A much more abundant neighbour one base away suggests this may be a read error. V gene TRBV25-1 combines with J gene TRBJ1-3; D unclear. Germline CDR1 and CDR2: MGHDK and SYGVNS. The CDR3 contains 14 residues. Trimming shortened V by 2 bases and J by 6 bases, and 11 bases separated the two germline ends. DNA of the CDR3: TGTGCCAGCAGTGAACCAAGGACTGAAAACACCATATATTTT. It is translated as CASSEPRTENTIYF.

This clonotype was counted many times. The rearrangement links TRBV7-3 to TRBJ2-6; the D gene is possibly TRBD1 (6 bases). Germline CDR1 is SGHTA and CDR2 is FQGTGA. CDR3 length equals 15 residues. The V gene lost 7 bases and the J gene lost 2 bases, with 12 bases spanning the gap. The CDR3 here is CASKGQFAGANVLTF. CDR3 DNA sequence: TGTGCCAGCAAAGGACAGTTCGCTGGGGCCAACGTCCTGACTTTC.

The sample holds a few counts of this clonotype. The chain recombines TRBV19 with TRBJ2-7; possible D gene TRBD2, 5 bases. V was shortened by 5 bases and J by 6 bases, with 11 bases between the two germline ends. The CDR3 is 12 amino acids. CDR1 LNHDA and CDR2 SQIVND come from the germline V gene (reference sequence). The CDR3 here is CASSDMTTEQYF. The CDR3 bases are TGTGCCAGTAGTGACATGACTACCGAGCAGTACTTC.

This clonotype has at least ten counts. V is TRBV24-1 and J is TRBJ2-2, with D maybe TRBD1 (5 bases). Trimming took off 1 base at V and 1 base at J, with 9 bases between the two ends. Germline assignment: CDR1 KGHDR and CDR2 SFDVKD. CDR3 size: 16 residues. The DNA for the CDR3 is TGTGCCACCAGTGATTTAAGAAGGGGGAACACCGGGGAGCTGTTTTTT. Translated: CATSDLRRGNTGELFF.

Notes on this clonotype: The junction does not match germline at one end; this may be a read error. The chain has TRBV19 and TRBJ1-2; TRBD1 matches at 7 bases. The CDR3 extends over 14 amino acids. Germline V gene lookup returns CDR1 LNHDA and CDR2 SQIVND (reference sequence). CDR3 nucleotide sequence: TGCGCCAGTAGTGCACAGGGGATCGGCTATGGCTACACCTTC. Its translation: CASSAQGIGYGYTF.

The J gene is TRBJ1-2, the V gene TRBV5-1; 9 positions agree with TRBD1. Germline-derived CDR1 and CDR2 are SGHRS and YFSETQ. CDR3 size: 16 residues. After removal of 4 bases from V and 3 bases from J, the junction contained 10 bases not matched to a gene. CDR3 nucleotide sequence: TGCGCCAGCAGCGACCAGGGACAGGGCCTGGACTATGGCTACACCTTC. Translating it yields CASSDQGQGLDYGYTF. The entire variable domain, with the rest obtained from reference TRBV5-1 and TRBJ1-2, is as follows: KAGVTQTPRYLIKTRGQQVTLSCSPISGHRSVSWYQQTPGQGLQFLFEYFSETQRNKGNFPGRFSGRQFSNSRSEMNVSTLELGDSALYLCASSDQGQGLDYGYTFGSGTRLTVV.